This T cell receptor beta chain stems from a study of T-cell reconstitution after alpha-beta-depleted transplantation in children. The length of the CDR3 is 14 residues. The ends lost 4 bases at V and 4 bases at J; junction bases unmatched: 9. CDR1 and CDR2 (germline): SQVTM, ANQGSEA. Unique molecular identifiers were used to barcode this TCRbeta library. TCRdb redid the calling of the PCR reads with MiXCR, one entry per CDR3 protein. The table includes about a million distinct CDR3 sequences, roughly 31% detected once. This chain uses TRBV29-1 with TRBJ2-7; 8 bases line up with TRBD1. The sequence was obtained from a boy under three years old who had a stem cell transplant for SCID, so the T cells may come from the graft donor. Sequencing was performed on PBMCs, mostly from graft donor cells, taken 360 days after TCRalphabeta/CD19-depleted stem cell transplant. The CDR3 coding sequence is TGCAGCGTTGTCGGGACAGGTATCTTTTACGAGCAGTACTTC. It yields the protein CSVVGTGIFYEQYF.